The clone carrying this TCR beta chain was detected only a few times. TCR cDNA molecules were tagged individually, and each one carried a unique molecular identifier. Each CDR3 protein gets one entry after TCRdb re-called the 5' RACE reads with MiXCR. The table shows around 45,000 distinct CDR3 sequences, with roughly 10% occurring only once. This specimen belongs to a study of spatial heterogeneity in lung cancer. Noted time point: sample taken at primary tumor resection. Whole RNA was taken from tumor, nontumor lung or frozen PBMC; it was then sequenced unsorted. Germline V gene lookup returns CDR1 LGHNT and CDR2 FRNRAP. The CDR3 consists of 15 residues. V lost 7 bases, J lost 0 bases, and 12 bases lay in between.

This TCR was sampled from a female donor with early-stage non-small cell lung cancer. The input for sequencing was PBMCs, taken at surgery. The chain carries TRBV12-5 and TRBJ2-2, with D possibly TRBD1 on 6 matching bases. CDR3 nucleotide sequence: TGTGCTAGTGCCCCTGGGACATCGAACACCGGGGAGCTGTTTTTT. Translation: CASAPGTSNTGELFF.